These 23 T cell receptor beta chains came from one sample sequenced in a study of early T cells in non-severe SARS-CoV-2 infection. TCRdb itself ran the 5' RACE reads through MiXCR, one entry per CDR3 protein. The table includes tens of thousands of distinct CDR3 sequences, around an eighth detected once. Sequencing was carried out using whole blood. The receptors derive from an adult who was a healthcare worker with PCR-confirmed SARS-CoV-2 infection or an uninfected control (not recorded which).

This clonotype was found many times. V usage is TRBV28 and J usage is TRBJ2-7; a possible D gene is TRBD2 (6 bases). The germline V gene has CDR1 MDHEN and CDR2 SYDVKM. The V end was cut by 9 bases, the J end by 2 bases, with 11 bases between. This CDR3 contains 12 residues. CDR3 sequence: CASFSGAYEQYF. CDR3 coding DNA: TGTGCCAGTTTTAGCGGAGCCTACGAGCAGTACTTC.

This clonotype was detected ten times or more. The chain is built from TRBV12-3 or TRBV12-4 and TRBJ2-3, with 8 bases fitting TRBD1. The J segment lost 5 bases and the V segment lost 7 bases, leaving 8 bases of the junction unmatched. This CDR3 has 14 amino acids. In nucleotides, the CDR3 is TGTGCCAGCAATCCGACAGGGGCGCAAGATACGCAGTATTTT. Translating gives CASNPTGAQDTQYF.

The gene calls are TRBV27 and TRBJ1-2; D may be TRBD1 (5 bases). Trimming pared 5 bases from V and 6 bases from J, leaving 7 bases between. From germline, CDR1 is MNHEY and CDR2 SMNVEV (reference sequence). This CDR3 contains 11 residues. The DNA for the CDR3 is TGTGCCAGCAGTGACAGTAATGGCTACACCTTC. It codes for CASSDSNGYTF.

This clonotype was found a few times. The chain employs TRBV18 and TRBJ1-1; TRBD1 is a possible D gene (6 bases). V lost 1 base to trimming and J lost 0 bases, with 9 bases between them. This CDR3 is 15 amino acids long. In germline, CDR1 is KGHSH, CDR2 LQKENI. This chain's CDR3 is CASSPQQGMNTEAFF. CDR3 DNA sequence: TGTGCCAGCTCACCACAGCAGGGGATGAACACTGAAGCTTTCTTT. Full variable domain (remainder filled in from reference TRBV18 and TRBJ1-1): NAGVMQNPRHLVRRRGQEARLRCSPMKGHSHVYWYRQLPEEGLKFMVYLQKENIIDESGMPKERFSAEFPKEGPSILRIQQVVRGDSAAYFCASSPQQGMNTEAFFGQGTRLTVV.

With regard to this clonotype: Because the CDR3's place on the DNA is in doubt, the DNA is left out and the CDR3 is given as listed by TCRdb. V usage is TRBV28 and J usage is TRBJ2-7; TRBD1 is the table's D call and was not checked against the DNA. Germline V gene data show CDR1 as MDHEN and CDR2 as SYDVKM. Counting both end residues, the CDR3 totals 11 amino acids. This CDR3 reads CASSGVGTGNF.

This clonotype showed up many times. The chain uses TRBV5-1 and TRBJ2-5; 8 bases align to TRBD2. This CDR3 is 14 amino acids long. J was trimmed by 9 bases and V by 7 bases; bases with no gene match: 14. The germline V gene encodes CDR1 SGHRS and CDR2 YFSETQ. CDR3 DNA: TGCGCCAGCGGAGCGGGAGCTATTGTAGGATCCCAGTACTTC. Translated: CASGAGAIVGSQYF.

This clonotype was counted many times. CDR3 sequence reads: CAWSPGLAHNEQFF. In DNA form, the CDR3 reads TGTGCCTGGAGTCCCGGACTAGCCCACAATGAGCAGTTCTTC. The genes are TRBV30 and TRBJ2-1, with 8 bases fitting TRBD2. Germline loops: CDR1 GTSNPN, CDR2 SVGIG (reference sequence). The CDR3 has 14 amino acids. Germline trimming cut 2 bases from V and 5 bases from J; bases unmatched to any gene: 5. Full variable domain (rest looked up from reference TRBV30 and TRBJ2-1): SQTIHQWPATLVQPVGSPLSLECTVEGTSNPNLYWYRQAAGRGLQLLFYSVGIGQISSEVPQNLSASRPQDRQFILSSKKLLLSDSGFYLCAWSPGLAHNEQFFGPGTRLTVL.

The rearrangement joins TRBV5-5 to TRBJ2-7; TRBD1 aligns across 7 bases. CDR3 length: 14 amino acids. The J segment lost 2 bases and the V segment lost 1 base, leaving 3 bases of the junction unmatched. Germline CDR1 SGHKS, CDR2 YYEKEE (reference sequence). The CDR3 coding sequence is TGTGCCAGCAGCTTGACAGGGGCGACCTACGAGCAGTACTTC. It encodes CASSLTGATYEQYF.

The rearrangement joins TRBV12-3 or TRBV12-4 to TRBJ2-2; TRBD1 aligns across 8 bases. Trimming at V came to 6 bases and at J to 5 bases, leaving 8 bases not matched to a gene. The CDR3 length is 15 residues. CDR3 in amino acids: CASRDREARTGELFF. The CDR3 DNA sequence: TGTGCCAGCAGGGACAGGGAGGCGAGGACCGGGGAGCTGTTTTTT.

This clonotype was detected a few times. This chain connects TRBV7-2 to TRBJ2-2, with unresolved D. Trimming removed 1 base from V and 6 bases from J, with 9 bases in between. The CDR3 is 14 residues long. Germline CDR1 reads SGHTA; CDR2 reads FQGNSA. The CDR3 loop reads CASSLGSLAGELFF. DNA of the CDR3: TGTGCCAGCAGCTTAGGAAGTCTCGCCGGGGAGCTGTTTTTT.

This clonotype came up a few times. The CDR3 loop reads CASSSLRESNYGYTF. The CDR3 bases are TGTGCCAGCAGCTCTCTCAGAGAATCTAACTATGGCTACACCTTC. The chain is built from TRBV7-9 and TRBJ1-2, with D hard to call. V was cut by 4 bases and J by 0 bases, with 12 bases left in between. This CDR3 is 15 amino acids long. Germline V gene sequence: CDR1 SEHNR, CDR2 FQNEAQ (reference sequence).

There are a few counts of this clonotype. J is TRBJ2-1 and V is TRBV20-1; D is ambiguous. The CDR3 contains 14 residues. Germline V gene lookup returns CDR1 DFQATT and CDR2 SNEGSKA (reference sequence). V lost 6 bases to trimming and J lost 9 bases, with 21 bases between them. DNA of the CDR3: TGCAGTGCAATTAGCCCCCAGGAATCGGGTGAGCAGTTCTTC. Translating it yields CSAISPQESGEQFF.

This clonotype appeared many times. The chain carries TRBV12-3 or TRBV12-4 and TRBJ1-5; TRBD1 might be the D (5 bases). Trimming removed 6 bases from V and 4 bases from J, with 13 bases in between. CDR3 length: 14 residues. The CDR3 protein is CASSPGGENQPQHF. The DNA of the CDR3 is TGTGCCAGCAGCCCTGGAGGGGAAAATCAGCCCCAGCATTTT.

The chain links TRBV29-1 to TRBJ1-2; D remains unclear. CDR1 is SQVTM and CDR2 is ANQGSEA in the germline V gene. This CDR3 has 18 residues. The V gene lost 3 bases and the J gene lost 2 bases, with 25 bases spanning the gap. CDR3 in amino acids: CSVDLFSDSSETNYGYTF. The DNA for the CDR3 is TGCAGCGTTGACCTTTTCTCGGACTCATCCGAAACCAACTATGGCTACACCTTC.

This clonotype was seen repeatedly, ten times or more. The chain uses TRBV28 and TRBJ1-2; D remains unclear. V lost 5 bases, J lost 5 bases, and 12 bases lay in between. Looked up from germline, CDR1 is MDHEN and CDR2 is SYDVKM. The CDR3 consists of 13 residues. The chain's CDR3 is CASSKDGKYGYTF. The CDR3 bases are TGTGCCAGCAGTAAAGACGGGAAGTATGGCTACACCTTC.

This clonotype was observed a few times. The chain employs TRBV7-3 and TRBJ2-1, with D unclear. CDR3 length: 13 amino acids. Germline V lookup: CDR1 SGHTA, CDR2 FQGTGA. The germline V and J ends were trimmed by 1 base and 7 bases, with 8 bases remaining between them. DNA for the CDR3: TGTGCCAGCAGCTTAAGCCCGGTGAATGAGCAGTTCTTC. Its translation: CASSLSPVNEQFF.

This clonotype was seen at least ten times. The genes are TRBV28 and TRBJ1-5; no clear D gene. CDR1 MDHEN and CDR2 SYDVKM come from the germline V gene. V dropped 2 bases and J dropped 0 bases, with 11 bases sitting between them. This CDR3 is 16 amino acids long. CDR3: CASSLVTATSNQPQHF. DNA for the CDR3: TGTGCCAGCAGTTTAGTAACGGCGACTAGCAATCAGCCCCAGCATTTT.

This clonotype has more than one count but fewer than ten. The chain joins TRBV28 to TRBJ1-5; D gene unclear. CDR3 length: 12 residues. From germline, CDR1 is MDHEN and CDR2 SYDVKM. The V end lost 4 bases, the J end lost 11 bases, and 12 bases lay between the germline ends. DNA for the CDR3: TGTGCCAGCAGTTCCCGGGCCCCGGCCCAGCATTTT. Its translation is CASSSRAPAQHF.

DNA for the CDR3: TGTGCCAGCACCGCCGCCGGGGACAGGAGCTACGAGCAGTACTTC. This sequence encodes CASTAAGDRSYEQYF. V and J are TRBV28 and TRBJ2-7; 8 bases match TRBD1. V shed 7 bases, J shed 3 bases, and the junction held 11 bases outside the gene matches. Germline CDR1 reads MDHEN; CDR2 reads SYDVKM. This CDR3 comprises 15 residues.

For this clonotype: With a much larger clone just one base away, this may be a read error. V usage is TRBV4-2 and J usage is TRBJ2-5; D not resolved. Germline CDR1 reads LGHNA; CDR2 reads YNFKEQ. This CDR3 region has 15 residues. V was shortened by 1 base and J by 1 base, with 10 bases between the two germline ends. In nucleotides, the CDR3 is TGTGCCAGCAGCCAAGTTGTGGTAATCCAAGAGACCCAGTACTTC. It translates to CASSQVVVIQETQYF.

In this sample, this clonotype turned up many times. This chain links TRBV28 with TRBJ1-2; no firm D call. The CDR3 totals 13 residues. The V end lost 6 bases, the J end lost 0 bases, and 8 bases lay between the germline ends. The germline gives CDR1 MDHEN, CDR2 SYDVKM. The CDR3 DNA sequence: TGTGCCAGCAGACCAGCCGCTAACTATGGCTACACCTTC. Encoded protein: CASRPAANYGYTF.

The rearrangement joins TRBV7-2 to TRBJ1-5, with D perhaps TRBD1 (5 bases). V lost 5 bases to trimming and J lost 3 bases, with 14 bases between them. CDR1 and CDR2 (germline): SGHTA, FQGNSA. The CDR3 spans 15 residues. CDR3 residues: CASSRLDSFNQPQHF. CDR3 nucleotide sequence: TGTGCCAGCAGCCGCCTAGACAGCTTCAATCAGCCCCAGCATTTT. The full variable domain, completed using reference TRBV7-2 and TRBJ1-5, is GAGVSQSPSNKVTEKGKDVELRCDPISGHTALYWYRQSLGQGLEFLIYFQGNSAPDKSGLPSDRFSAERTGGSVSTLTIQRTQQEDSAVYLCASSRLDSFNQPQHFGDGTRLSIL.

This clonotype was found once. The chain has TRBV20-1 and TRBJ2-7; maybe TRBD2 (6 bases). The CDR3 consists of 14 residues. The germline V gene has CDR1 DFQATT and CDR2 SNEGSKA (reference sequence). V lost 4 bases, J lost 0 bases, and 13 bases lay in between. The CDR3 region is CSANRGLHSYEQYF. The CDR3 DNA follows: TGCAGTGCTAATAGGGGACTCCACTCCTACGAGCAGTACTTC.